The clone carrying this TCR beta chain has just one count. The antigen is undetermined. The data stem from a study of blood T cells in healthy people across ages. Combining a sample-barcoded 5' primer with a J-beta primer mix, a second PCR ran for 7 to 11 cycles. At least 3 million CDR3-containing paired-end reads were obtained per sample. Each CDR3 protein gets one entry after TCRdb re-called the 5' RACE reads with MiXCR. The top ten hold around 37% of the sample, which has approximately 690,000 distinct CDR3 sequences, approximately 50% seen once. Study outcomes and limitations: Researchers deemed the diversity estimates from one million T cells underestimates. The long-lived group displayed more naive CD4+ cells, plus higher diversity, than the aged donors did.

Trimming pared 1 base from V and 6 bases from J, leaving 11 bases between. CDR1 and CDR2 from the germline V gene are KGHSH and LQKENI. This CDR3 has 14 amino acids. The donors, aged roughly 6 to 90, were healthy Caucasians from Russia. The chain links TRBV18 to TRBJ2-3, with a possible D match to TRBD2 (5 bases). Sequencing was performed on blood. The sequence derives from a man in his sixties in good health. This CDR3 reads CASSPQRPGDTQYF. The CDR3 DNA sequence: TGTGCCAGCTCACCACAGCGGCCGGGGGATACGCAGTATTTT.